Listed below are T cell receptor beta chains from one sample, sequenced in a study of T cell changes during pregnancy in multiple sclerosis. Here immunoSEQ multiplex PCR was the method, and the copy in TCRdb shows in-frame clones only, minus some. The sample includes about 89,000 clones, 85% to 95% of them seen just once. Sequenced here: peripheral blood, sampled in the third trimester of pregnancy. Receptors were obtained from a female donor with multiple sclerosis, enrolled in a pregnancy study. Each CDR3 is given with its conserved first and last residue. Fields, in order: J gene, clone size, V gene, D gene, CDR3 protein, CDR3 DNA. D genes are given only for firm matches. A row's size may be missing; if present it is once, few, many or a size class.

J: TRBJ2-5; size: -; V: TRBV28; D: -; CDR3: CASSPRETQYF; DNA: TGTGCCAGCAGTCCCAGGGAGACCCAGTACTTC
J: TRBJ2-7; size: -; V: TRBV28; D: -; CDR3: CASSLGGHEQYF; DNA: TGTGCCAGCAGTTTAGGAGGACACGAGCAGTACTTC
J: TRBJ2-3; size: -; V: TRBV14; D: TRBD1; CDR3: CASSHSPGGNTQYF; DNA: TGTGCCAGCAGCCACTCGCCAGGGGGAAATACGCAGTATTTT
J: TRBJ2-3; size: -; V: TRBV13; D: TRBD2; CDR3: CASSARIAGELVSTDTQYF; DNA: TGTGCCAGCAGCGCAAGAATAGCGGGAGAATTGGTCAGCACAGATACGCAGTATTTT
J: TRBJ2-7; size: -; V: TRBV7-6; D: TRBD2; CDR3: CASSLEGGRAEEQYF; DNA: TGTGCCAGCAGCTTAGAGGGCGGGAGGGCCGAGGAGCAGTACTTC
J: TRBJ2-7; size: -; V: TRBV5-5; D: -; CDR3: CASRGGPTYEQYF; DNA: TGTGCCAGCAGAGGAGGACCCACCTACGAGCAGTACTTC
J: TRBJ2-7; size: -; V: TRBV9; D: TRBD2; CDR3: CASSVGSSGSYEQYF; DNA: TGTGCCAGCAGCGTAGGCAGTAGCGGGAGCTACGAGCAGTACTTC
J: TRBJ1-2; size: -; V: TRBV7-9; D: -; CDR3: CASSLESGPTRSNYGYTF; DNA: TGTGCCAGCAGCTTAGAATCCGGTCCGACACGTTCCAACTATGGCTACACCTTC
J: TRBJ2-7; size: -; V: TRBV13; D: -; CDR3: CASSQGQLSSYEQYF; DNA: TGTGCCAGCAGCCAGGGACAATTAAGCTCCTACGAGCAGTACTTC
J: TRBJ1-1; size: -; V: TRBV19; D: -; CDR3: CASHGGLGTEAFF; DNA: TGTGCCAGTCACGGCGGCTTGGGCACTGAAGCTTTCTTT
J: TRBJ2-7; size: once; V: TRBV6-5; D: TRBD2; CDR3: CASEGRREAQYEQYF; DNA: TGTGCCAGCGAAGGCAGGCGGGAGGCCCAATACGAGCAGTACTTC
J: TRBJ2-3; size: -; V: TRBV4-1; D: -; CDR3: CASSQDGGRNTQYF; DNA: TGCGCCAGCAGCCAAGACGGAGGTCGAAATACGCAGTATTTT
J: TRBJ2-7; size: -; V: TRBV27; D: -; CDR3: CASSYSGGSGEQYF; DNA: TGTGCCAGCAGTTATTCAGGGGGGAGTGGCGAGCAGTACTTC
J: TRBJ1-1; size: -; V: TRBV29-1; D: -; CDR3: CSVVAHTLNTEAFF; DNA: TGCAGCGTTGTTGCCCACACATTGAACACTGAAGCTTTCTTT
J: TRBJ2-1; size: once; V: TRBV18; D: TRBD2; CDR3: CASSQPRTSGRNEQFF; DNA: TGTGCCAGCTCACAACCCCGGACTAGCGGGAGGAATGAGCAGTTCTTC
J: TRBJ1-4; size: -; V: TRBV28; D: TRBD1; CDR3: CASSFKRGQTNEKLFF; DNA: TGTGCCAGCAGTTTCAAAAGGGGGCAGACTAATGAAAAACTGTTTTTT
J: TRBJ2-2; size: -; V: TRBV7-9; D: TRBD1; CDR3: CASSWGRTGKDGELFF; DNA: TGTGCCAGCAGTTGGGGACGGACAGGGAAGGACGGGGAGCTGTTTTTT
J: TRBJ1-5; size: -; V: TRBV19; D: -; CDR3: CASSPLNQPQHF; DNA: TGTGCCAGTAGTCCCTTAAATCAGCCCCAGCATTTT
J: TRBJ2-7; size: -; V: TRBV10-1; D: -; CDR3: CASSEYSGQSYEQYF; DNA: TGCGCCAGCAGTGAGTATTCAGGACAGTCCTACGAGCAGTACTTC
J: TRBJ2-1; size: once; V: TRBV11-2; D: TRBD2; CDR3: CASRTGTTNNEQFF; DNA: TGTGCCAGCAGAACCGGGACTACTAACAATGAGCAGTTCTTC
J: TRBJ1-1; size: -; V: TRBV19; D: -; CDR3: CASSIVGQGGTEAFF; DNA: TGTGCCAGTAGTATAGTAGGGCAGGGTGGCACTGAAGCTTTCTTT